A single sample is the source of the 31 T cell receptor beta chains below, sequenced in a study of identical twins. TCRdb fed the 5' RACE reads into MiXCR, producing one record per CDR3 protein. The sample has roughly 690,000 distinct CDR3 sequences, 6% to 6.5% seen once. Sample: naive T cells sorted from blood. These receptors came from a man younger than 35 in good health.

This clonotype was seen a handful of times. The genes are TRBV11-2 and TRBJ1-1, with D unclear. This CDR3 region has 15 residues. With 5 bases removed from V and 0 bases from J, the gap between germline ends came to 13 bases. Germline CDR1 is SGHAT and CDR2 is FQNNGV. The CDR3 coding sequence is TGTGCCAGCAGCAAACTAAGAGGGATGAACACTGAAGCTTTCTTT. Protein: CASSKLRGMNTEAFF.

This clonotype was counted at least ten times. This chain links TRBV10-3 with TRBJ2-1; 14 bases map to TRBD2. The ends lost 6 bases at V and 7 bases at J; junction bases unmatched: 2. Looked up from germline, CDR1 is ENHRY and CDR2 is SYGVKD. The CDR3 runs 14 residues. The CDR3 sequence is CAISRLAGGNEQFF. CDR3 nucleotide sequence: TGTGCCATCAGCAGACTAGCGGGAGGGAATGAGCAGTTCTTC.

Ten or more counts support this clonotype. The chain employs TRBV10-3 and TRBJ2-3, with 8 bases matching TRBD2. This CDR3 spans 12 amino acids. The germline CDR1 and CDR2 sequences are ENHRY and SYGVKD. Trimming took 8 bases from V and 10 from J; bases not matched to a gene: 8. The CDR3 reads CAIGTRNVPQYF. DNA for the CDR3: TGTGCCATCGGGACTAGAAACGTTCCGCAGTATTTT.

Notes on this clonotype: This could be a read error, since a much larger clone is one nucleotide away. The V call is TRBV5-1, the J call TRBJ2-1; 7 bases agree with TRBD2. The CDR3 sequence is 17 residues long. Germline CDR1 reads SGHRS; CDR2 reads YFSETQ. Trimming at V came to 3 bases and at J to 0 bases, leaving 9 bases not matched to a gene. DNA for the CDR3: TGCGCCAGCAGCTGGAGACTAGCTCCGAGCTCCTACAATGAGCAGTTCTTC. Translation gives CASSWRLAPSSYNEQFF.

This clonotype was counted at least ten times. J is TRBJ2-1 and V is TRBV27, with 11 positions matching TRBD1. J gave up 6 bases and V 4 bases, and 5 bases lay outside the gene matches. The CDR3 has 15 residues. Germline values: CDR1 MNHEY, CDR2 SMNVEV (reference sequence). CDR3 in DNA: TGTGCCAGCAGTTCCGGGACAGGGGGTATCAATGAGCAGTTCTTC. Amino acids: CASSSGTGGINEQFF.

This clonotype was counted at least ten times. V is TRBV29-1 and J is TRBJ2-1, with D possibly being TRBD2 (5 bases). The CDR3 covers 11 residues. CDR1 is SQVTM and CDR2 is ANQGSEA in the germline V gene. V lost 4 bases and J lost 9, with 10 bases in between. As DNA, the CDR3 is TGCAGCGTTGGGCTAGCCCCTGAGCAGTTCTTC. Translated, it gives CSVGLAPEQFF.

The chain links TRBV27 to TRBJ2-2; the match to TRBD2 covers 12 bases. The J segment lost 6 bases and the V segment lost 3 bases, leaving 5 bases of the junction unmatched. The CDR3 sequence is 16 residues long. CDR1 and CDR2 (germline): MNHEY, SMNVEV (reference sequence). In nucleotides, the CDR3 is TGTGCCAGCAGTTTGACTAGCGGGAGATGGGCCGGGGAGCTGTTTTTT. It specifies CASSLTSGRWAGELFF.

The chain couples TRBV6-5 to TRBJ1-5; D not certain. Germline CDR1 and CDR2: MNHEY and SVGAGI. The CDR3 is 13 residues long. V was pared by 3 bases and J by 3 bases, with 6 bases between. The CDR3: CASSYTDNQPQHF. The CDR3 coding sequence is TGTGCCAGCAGTTATACAGACAATCAGCCCCAGCATTTT.

In its sample, this clonotype was seen many times. The chain uses TRBV27 and TRBJ2-3; D gene unclear. There are 16 residues in the CDR3. Germline CDR1 reads MNHEY; CDR2 reads SMNVEV (reference sequence). The ends were cut back, 7 bases at V and 0 bases at J, with 17 bases in the middle. The CDR3 loop reads CASTNFWGTSTDTQYF. The CDR3 DNA follows: TGTGCCAGCACTAATTTTTGGGGTACTAGCACAGATACGCAGTATTTT.

The chain carries TRBV28 and TRBJ1-5; D call uncertain. The CDR3 has 14 residues. Germline V gene data show CDR1 as MDHEN and CDR2 as SYDVKM. Trimming cost V 11 bases and J 1 base, with 15 bases left between them. The chain's CDR3 is CAGGLEGSNQPQHF. The DNA of the CDR3 is TGTGCCGGTGGCTTAGAAGGCAGCAATCAGCCCCAGCATTTT. The complete variable domain, with remaining parts taken from reference TRBV28 and TRBJ1-5, reads DVKVTQSSRYLVKRTGEKVFLECVQDMDHENMFWYRQDPGLGLRLIYFSYDVKMKEKGDIPEGYSVSREKKERFSLILESASTNQTSMYLCAGGLEGSNQPQHFGDGTRLSIL.

This clonotype has ten or more counts. The chain joins TRBV5-1 to TRBJ2-3; a possible D gene is TRBD2 (6 bases). V was shortened by 0 bases and J by 4 bases, with 9 bases between the two germline ends. In germline, CDR1 is SGHRS, CDR2 YFSETQ. CDR3 length equals 14 residues. The CDR3, as DNA: TGCGCCAGCAGCTTGGGGCGCGGGGCAGATACGCAGTATTTT. Translating gives CASSLGRGADTQYF. Full variable domain (rest looked up from reference TRBV5-1 and TRBJ2-3): KAGVTQTPRYLIKTRGQQVTLSCSPISGHRSVSWYQQTPGQGLQFLFEYFSETQRNKGNFPGRFSGRQFSNSRSEMNVSTLELGDSALYLCASSLGRGADTQYFGPGTRLTVL.

The chain combines TRBV3-1 with TRBJ1-1; no clear D. Germline CDR1 reads LGHDT; CDR2 reads YNNKEL (reference sequence). V shed 1 base and J shed 1 base, with 7 bases lying between them. The CDR3 is 14 amino acids. The CDR3 region is CASSQGSANTEAFF. Written as DNA, the CDR3 is TGTGCCAGCAGCCAAGGGTCGGCGAACACTGAAGCTTTCTTT.

The chain uses TRBV6-2 or TRBV6-3 and TRBJ2-1; D call uncertain. The germline V gene encodes CDR1 MNHEY and CDR2 SVGEGT. This CDR3 is 12 amino acids long. Trimming left V 6 bases short and J 5 bases short, with 8 bases between. The CDR3 spells CASRNTNNEQFF. The CDR3 DNA reads TGTGCCAGCAGGAATACCAACAATGAGCAGTTCTTC.

This clonotype was found a few times. V is TRBV7-6 and J is TRBJ2-5; D not resolved. Per germline, CDR1 SGHVS and CDR2 FNYEAQ. This CDR3 has 15 residues. V dropped 2 bases and J dropped 1 base, with 11 bases sitting between them. In DNA form, the CDR3 reads TGTGCCAGCAGCTTAAGGTGGCAGATCCAAGAGACCCAGTACTTC. It specifies CASSLRWQIQETQYF.

In this sample, this clonotype turned up a few times. The chain couples TRBV13 to TRBJ2-7; TRBD2 is a possible D gene (6 bases). Germline V gene data show CDR1 as PRHDT and CDR2 as FYEKMQ (reference sequence). V was pared by 4 bases and J by 3 bases, with 19 bases between. There are 16 residues in the CDR3. CDR3 sequence: CASSSPGRTNIYEQYF. DNA for the CDR3: TGTGCCAGCAGCTCCCCAGGTAGGACTAATATCTACGAGCAGTACTTC. The full variable domain, rest sourced from reference TRBV13 and TRBJ2-7, is AAGVIQSPRHLIKEKRETATLKCYPIPRHDTVYWYQQGPGQDPQFLISFYEKMQSDKGSIPDRFSAQQFSDYHSELNMSSLELGDSALYFCASSSPGRTNIYEQYFGPGTRLTVT.

A few counts support this clonotype. The gene calls are TRBV20-1 and TRBJ2-1; 13 bases are shared with TRBD2. The CDR3 consists of 15 residues. Germline V CDR1 and CDR2: DFQATT, SNEGSKA (reference sequence). V gave up 8 bases and J gave up 7 bases; unmatched junction bases: 11. The DNA for the CDR3 is TGCAGTAGCCGGGGACTAGCGGGATGGCGTAATGAGCAGTTCTTC. Translating it yields CSSRGLAGWRNEQFF.

This clonotype was found a few times. This rearrangement joins TRBV29-1 to TRBJ2-3; no firm D call. V was pared by 1 base and J by 4 bases, with 15 bases between. The CDR3 sequence is 15 residues long. From germline, CDR1 is SQVTM and CDR2 ANQGSEA. The CDR3 nucleotides are TGCAGCGTTGAAGGGACCGAGGAGCCCGCAGATACGCAGTATTTT. Protein product: CSVEGTEEPADTQYF.

At least ten counts were recorded for this clonotype. The V gene is TRBV27, the J gene TRBJ2-1; perhaps TRBD1 as D (5 bases). Trimming removed 1 base from V and 8 bases from J, with 15 bases in between. CDR1 and CDR2 (germline): MNHEY, SMNVEV (reference sequence). This CDR3 is built from 15 residues. The CDR3 spells CASSLWGRVPDEQFF. In nucleotides, the CDR3 is TGTGCCAGCAGTTTATGGGGCAGGGTACCCGATGAGCAGTTCTTC.

This clonotype was detected many times. The chain uses TRBV6-4 and TRBJ1-6, with 8 positions matching TRBD1. Germline values: CDR1 MRHNA, CDR2 SNTAGT. Trimming cost V 2 bases and J 5 bases; bases outside gene matches: 2. The CDR3 loop spans 15 amino acids. The CDR3: CASSDGQGNNSPLHF. CDR3 coding DNA: TGTGCCAGCAGTGACGGACAGGGAAATAATTCACCCCTCCACTTT.

There are many counts of this clonotype. The chain employs TRBV9 and TRBJ2-5; D is unclear. V shed 3 bases and J shed 5 bases, with 11 bases lying between them. CDR1 is SGDLS, CDR2 YYNGEE, per germline. The CDR3 loop spans 13 amino acids. This CDR3 reads CASSERAGETQYF. The CDR3 DNA sequence: TGTGCCAGCAGCGAACGCGCTGGGGAGACCCAGTACTTC.

This clonotype appeared many times. The chain is built from TRBV20-1 and TRBJ1-1; no definite D call. Per germline, CDR1 DFQATT and CDR2 SNEGSKA (reference sequence). CDR3 length: 13 residues. The germline V and J ends were trimmed by 3 bases and 4 bases, with 12 bases remaining between them. The CDR3 sequence is CSASRPPTTEAFF. The CDR3 DNA reads TGCAGTGCTAGTCGTCCGCCAACCACTGAAGCTTTCTTT.

This clonotype came up a few times. The chain combines TRBV30 with TRBJ2-7; D could derive from TRBD1 or TRBD2 (5 bases each). This CDR3 spans 11 amino acids. Germline V lookup: CDR1 GTSNPN, CDR2 SVGIG (reference sequence). V was shortened by 5 bases and J by 6 bases, with 11 bases between the two germline ends. CDR3 in amino acids: CAWEGLAEQYF. The DNA for the CDR3 is TGTGCCTGGGAGGGGCTTGCCGAGCAGTACTTC.

This clonotype was detected many times. The chain uses TRBV5-1 and TRBJ2-1; 13 nucleotides align to TRBD2. The CDR3 extends over 18 amino acids. CDR1 SGHRS and CDR2 YFSETQ come from the germline V gene. V was clipped by 7 bases and J by 0 bases; unmatched bases: 10. DNA for the CDR3: TGCGCCAGCCACATAACTAGCGGGAGGGCTAGCTCCTACAATGAGCAGTTCTTC. It translates to CASHITSGRASSYNEQFF.

This clonotype was counted at least ten times. This rearrangement joins TRBV5-1 to TRBJ2-1, with TRBD2 matching 12 bases. CDR1 and CDR2 (germline): SGHRS, YFSETQ. The CDR3 covers 17 residues. The trim removed 4 bases at V and 0 bases at J, leaving 5 bases unmatched. The DNA of the CDR3 is TGCGCCAGCAGCCTAGGACTAGCGGGAAACTCCTACAATGAGCAGTTCTTC. Its translation is CASSLGLAGNSYNEQFF.

This clonotype was seen many times. The rearrangement links TRBV20-1 to TRBJ2-3, with TRBD2 as a possible D gene (6 bases). Trimming cost V 6 bases and J 6 bases, with 19 bases left between them. The CDR3 sequence is 14 residues long. Germline V gene sequence: CDR1 DFQATT, CDR2 SNEGSKA (reference sequence). The CDR3 spells CSARHPRGRDTQYF. The CDR3 region has the DNA TGCAGTGCCCGGCACCCTAGAGGGAGGGATACGCAGTATTTT.

This clonotype was seen repeatedly, ten times or more. This rearrangement joins TRBV4-2 to TRBJ2-7; 10 positions agree with TRBD2. The germline gives CDR1 LGHNA, CDR2 YNFKEQ. The J segment lost 0 bases and the V segment lost 4 bases, leaving 3 bases of the junction unmatched. The CDR3 extends over 15 amino acids. DNA for the CDR3: TGTGCCAGCAGCCCCCGGACTAGCGGCTCCTACGAGCAGTACTTC. Translation: CASSPRTSGSYEQYF.

The table lists this clonotype with many counts. V usage is TRBV9 and J usage is TRBJ2-5; D is unresolved. V was pared by 4 bases and J by 0 bases, with 10 bases between. This CDR3 region has 14 residues. Germline CDR1 is SGDLS and CDR2 is YYNGEE. In nucleotides, the CDR3 is TGTGCCAGCAGCCCCGACTTGCACCAAGAGACCCAGTACTTC. It codes for CASSPDLHQETQYF.

This clonotype was observed a few times. The chain joins TRBV25-1 to TRBJ2-1, with D perhaps TRBD2 (8 bases). Germline CDR1 MGHDK, CDR2 SYGVNS. V dropped 3 bases and J dropped 3 bases, with 24 bases sitting between them. The CDR3 consists of 19 residues. The CDR3 protein is CASSDQGGGAGVFYNEQFF. The DNA of the CDR3 is TGTGCCAGCAGTGATCAGGGGGGCGGAGCGGGAGTTTTCTACAATGAGCAGTTCTTC.

This clonotype was observed many times. The chain couples TRBV12-3 or TRBV12-4 to TRBJ1-1; TRBD1 might be the D (6 bases). This CDR3 is built from 16 residues. V was cut by 6 bases and J by 1 base, with 18 bases left in between. CDR3 nucleotide sequence: TGTGCCAGCAGACCGTTTCCCGGACAGAAGAACACTGAAGCTTTCTTT. Amino acids: CASRPFPGQKNTEAFF.

Many counts were recorded for this clonotype. This sequence joins TRBV5-1 and TRBJ2-7; D might be TRBD1 (6 bases). CDR1 and CDR2 from the germline V gene are SGHRS and YFSETQ. V lost 2 bases to trimming and J lost 2 bases, with 20 bases between them. CDR3 size: 17 residues. CDR3 nucleotides: TGCGCCAGCAGCTTAAAAATTGATAGGGGGACAACCTACGAGCAGTACTTC. Its protein product is CASSLKIDRGTTYEQYF.

There are many counts of this clonotype. The V and J genes are TRBV12-3 or TRBV12-4 and TRBJ2-3; D unresolved. The CDR3 covers 13 residues. Trimming cost V 4 bases and J 4 bases, with 9 bases left between them. The DNA for the CDR3 is TGTGCCAGCAGTTCGAAATCCCCAGATACGCAGTATTTT. Residues: CASSSKSPDTQYF.